The 15 T cell receptor beta chains presented below share a single source sample, sequenced in a study of glioma-infiltrating T cells after dendritic cell vaccination. Libraries were prepared by immunoSEQ multiplex PCR; TCRdb keeps only in-frame clonotypes and omits some of them. Of 90,000 to 140,000 clones detected, around 89% appear once; the ten largest clones hold 2.5% to 3%. As to time point: after dendritic cell vaccination, including at tumor progression/relapse. Sequencing was performed on blood, taken after dendritic cell vaccination. The receptors derive from a human donor with glioblastoma.

This clone was counted a few times. In DNA form, the CDR3 reads TGCGCCAGCAGCGCGGGGACAGGGCACCAAGAGACCCAGTACTTC. Translated: CASSAGTGHQETQYF. The chain joins TRBV5-1 to TRBJ2-5, with TRBD1 matching 9 bases. V lost 4 bases and J lost 0; bases outside the gene matches: 4. Germline V CDR1 and CDR2: SGHRS, YFSETQ. This CDR3 is 15 amino acids long.

The V and J genes are TRBV6-5 and TRBJ2-1; TRBD1 aligns across 7 bases. CDR1 is MNHEY and CDR2 is SVGAGI in the germline V gene. J was trimmed by 9 bases and V by 5 bases; bases with no gene match: 10. The CDR3 loop spans 14 amino acids. CDR3 loop: CASSTLQGQGEQFF. Written as DNA, the CDR3 is TGTGCCAGCAGTACGTTACAGGGGCAGGGTGAGCAGTTCTTC.

The chain joins TRBV25-1 to TRBJ1-1; perhaps TRBD1 as D (6 bases). This CDR3 spans 14 amino acids. Germline loops: CDR1 MGHDK, CDR2 SYGVNS. Trimming cost V 5 bases and J 4 bases, with 14 bases left between them. CDR3 sequence (DNA): TGTGCCAGCAGTTCACAGGGCTCGGGCACTGAAGCTTTCTTT. Translated: CASSSQGSGTEAFF.

The J gene is TRBJ2-1, the V gene TRBV4-1; TRBD2 might be the D (5 bases). V was pared by 4 bases and J by 3 bases, with 19 bases between. The CDR3 spans 17 residues. CDR1 and CDR2 (germline): MGHRA, YSYEKL. In nucleotides, the CDR3 is TGCGCCAGCAGCCTCGGGCGGGCGCGGGCTATCTACAATGAGCAGTTCTTC. Translation: CASSLGRARAIYNEQFF.

The V gene is TRBV11-2, the J gene TRBJ2-3; possible D gene TRBD1, 7 bases. The CDR3 is 16 residues long. Germline CDR1 and CDR2: SGHAT and FQNNGV. V was shortened by 0 bases and J by 2 bases, with 12 bases between the two germline ends. CDR3 sequence: CASSLDGGTDTDTQYF. As DNA, the CDR3 is TGTGCCAGCAGCTTAGATGGGGGGACAGACACAGATACGCAGTATTTT. Drawing the rest from reference TRBV11-2 and TRBJ2-3, the complete variable domain is EAGVAQSPRYKIIEKRQSVAFWCNPISGHATLYWYQQILGQGPKLLIQFQNNGVVDDSQLPKDRFSAERLKGVDSTLKIQPAKLEDSAVYLCASSLDGGTDTDTQYFGPGTRLTVL.

About this clone: Other DNA sequences in the sample encode the same CDR3. The chain couples TRBV5-1 to TRBJ2-7; TRBD2 agrees at 7 bases. There are 14 residues in the CDR3. Germline V gene sequence: CDR1 SGHRS, CDR2 YFSETQ. V shed 2 bases, J shed 0 bases, and the junction held 2 bases outside the gene matches. The CDR3 sequence is CASSFGGSSYEQYF. In DNA form, the CDR3 reads TGCGCCAGCAGCTTCGGGGGGTCCTCCTACGAGCAGTACTTC.

The gene calls are TRBV6-1 and TRBJ1-1; unclear D gene. Germline V gene data show CDR1 as MNHNS and CDR2 as SASEGT. V dropped 4 bases and J dropped 3 bases, with 15 bases sitting between them. CDR3 length: 15 residues. CDR3 sequence: CASSAKAGGDTEAFF. DNA of the CDR3: TGTGCCAGCAGTGCCAAGGCGGGCGGGGACACTGAAGCTTTCTTT.

For the CDR3, the DNA is TGCGCCAGCAGCCCGGACTGGAACTATGGCTACACCTTC. Residues: CASSPDWNYGYTF. V gene TRBV5-1 combines with J gene TRBJ1-2; D gene uncertain. Trimming took off 4 bases at V and 2 bases at J, with 9 bases between the two ends. The CDR3 is 13 amino acids. Germline V gene sequence: CDR1 SGHRS, CDR2 YFSETQ.

The V gene is TRBV5-1, the J gene TRBJ2-1; TRBD1 might be the D (5 bases). Looked up from germline, CDR1 is SGHRS and CDR2 is YFSETQ. The CDR3 totals 14 residues. V lost 7 bases to trimming and J lost 8 bases, with 19 bases between them. CDR3 coding DNA: TGCGCCAGCTGGAAGTCCGCAGTAGGGGATGAGCAGTTCTTC. This sequence encodes CASWKSAVGDEQFF.

This chain links TRBV30 with TRBJ2-5; D might be TRBD2 (6 bases). The CDR3 has 11 amino acids. In germline, CDR1 is GTSNPN, CDR2 SVGIG (reference sequence). The V end lost 4 bases, the J end lost 6 bases, and 9 bases lay between the germline ends. The CDR3 sequence is CAWTGSQTQYF. The CDR3 DNA reads TGTGCCTGGACCGGGAGTCAGACCCAGTACTTC.

The chain couples TRBV7-9 to TRBJ2-3; 12 bases agree with TRBD2. Trimming cost V 4 bases and J 2 bases; bases outside gene matches: 4. The CDR3 runs to 16 residues. Looked up from germline, CDR1 is SEHNR and CDR2 is FQNEAQ (reference sequence). The CDR3 sequence: CASSSGLAGLTDTQYF. As DNA, the CDR3 is TGTGCCAGCAGCTCGGGACTAGCGGGTCTCACAGATACGCAGTATTTT.

This chain joins TRBV7-9 and TRBJ1-4, with TRBD1 matching over 11 bases. The ends lost 5 bases at V and 8 bases at J; junction bases unmatched: 4. Germline lookup yields CDR1 SEHNR and CDR2 FQNEAQ (reference sequence). CDR3 length: 14 amino acids. CDR3 sequence reads: CASSNRTGGEKLFF. The DNA of the CDR3 is TGTGCCAGCAGCAACCGGACAGGGGGCGAAAAACTGTTTTTT.

The chain recombines TRBV6-1 with TRBJ1-2, with a weak D call TRBD1 (6 bases). Germline CDR1 reads MNHNS; CDR2 reads SASEGT. This CDR3 has 15 amino acids. The V end was cut by 0 bases, the J end by 8 bases, with 16 bases between. CDR3 coding DNA: TGTGCCAGCAGTGAAGCCGGGGACATCCGACTGGGCTACACCTTC. This translates into CASSEAGDIRLGYTF.

V is TRBV15 and J is TRBJ2-1, with TRBD2 matching over 8 bases. This CDR3 spans 14 amino acids. Germline trimming cut 4 bases from V and 6 bases from J; bases unmatched to any gene: 5. Germline CDR1 LNHNV, CDR2 YYDKDF (reference sequence). The CDR3 DNA sequence: TGTGCCACCAGCACGGGGGGGACGGGCAATGAGCAGTTCTTC. Translation: CATSTGGTGNEQFF.

The CDR3 DNA reads TGTGCCAGCAGCTTAGGAGCTCAGGTTTCGGCCTACGAGCAGTACTTC. This sequence encodes CASSLGAQVSAYEQYF. The chain joins TRBV11-2 to TRBJ2-7; D is undetermined. Trimming left V 1 base short and J 2 bases short, with 15 bases between. The CDR3 contains 16 residues. Germline V gene data show CDR1 as SGHAT and CDR2 as FQNNGV.